Each of the 14 T cell receptor beta chains below was sequenced from the same sample in a study of T cell responses to AZD1222 COVID-19 vaccine. The data were produced by immunoSEQ multiplex PCR, yet TCRdb's version contains in-frame clones alone and is incomplete. The sample lists a few hundred thousand clones, over 85% occurring once. This specimen consisted of peripheral blood, obtained on day 0 of AZD1222 vaccination. The receptors were sampled from an adult in good health.

The J gene is TRBJ2-7, the V gene TRBV5-1; D perhaps matches TRBD2 (5 bases). V lost 4 bases and J lost 3, with 14 bases in between. The CDR3 length is 14 residues. The germline V gene has CDR1 SGHRS and CDR2 YFSETQ. In DNA, the CDR3 is TGCGCCAGCAGCCCCGGAGGTCAGAACTACGAGCAGTACTTC. It specifies CASSPGGQNYEQYF.

This clone was counted once. The chain recombines TRBV25-1 with TRBJ1-1; no clear D. CDR1 is MGHDK and CDR2 is SYGVNS in the germline V gene. V dropped 3 bases and J dropped 1 base, with 3 bases sitting between them. This CDR3 has 12 residues. The CDR3 DNA follows: TGTGCCAGCAGTGACCCGAACACTGAAGCTTTCTTT. It codes for CASSDPNTEAFF.

This chain joins TRBV5-1 and TRBJ1-1, with TRBD1 identical over 8 bases. Germline lookup yields CDR1 SGHRS and CDR2 YFSETQ. J gave up 4 bases and V 4 bases, and 3 bases lay outside the gene matches. The CDR3 totals 13 residues. In nucleotides, the CDR3 is TGCGCCAGCAGCCCGGACAGGGCCACTGAAGCTTTCTTT. Translating it yields CASSPDRATEAFF.

The V and J genes are TRBV12-3 or TRBV12-4 and TRBJ2-1; tentatively, D is TRBD1 (5 bases). The CDR3 covers 12 residues. V lost 5 bases to trimming and J lost 8 bases, with 10 bases between them. In DNA form, the CDR3 reads TGTGCCAGCAGTGCAGGGTACGATGAGCAGTTCTTC. Translation: CASSAGYDEQFF.

This clone was seen a single time. This rearrangement joins TRBV28 to TRBJ1-1, with D possibly matching TRBD1 (5 bases). Deletions cut 6 bases from V and 4 bases from J, with 15 bases between. The CDR3 spans 14 residues. CDR1 is MDHEN and CDR2 is SYDVKM in the germline V gene. CDR3 DNA: TGTGCCAGCAGGTCGGGGTCGGGGGGCACTGAAGCTTTCTTT. Encoded protein: CASRSGSGGTEAFF.

The CDR3 sequence: CASSFSLAGGSYEQYF. The CDR3 DNA sequence: TGCGCCAGCAGCTTCTCCTTAGCGGGAGGATCCTACGAGCAGTACTTC. V gene TRBV5-1 combines with J gene TRBJ2-7; TRBD2 aligns across 10 bases. This CDR3 has 16 amino acids. In germline, CDR1 is SGHRS, CDR2 YFSETQ. V shed 2 bases, J shed 1 base, and the junction held 6 bases outside the gene matches.

The V gene is TRBV7-8, the J gene TRBJ2-3; 7 bases match TRBD2. This CDR3 contains 15 residues. Germline CDR1 reads SGHVS; CDR2 reads FQNEAQ. Trimming took 4 bases from V and 4 from J; bases not matched to a gene: 8. CDR3 sequence: CASSSSGRFADTQYF. Here the CDR3 DNA reads TGTGCCAGCAGCTCCTCCGGGAGGTTCGCAGATACGCAGTATTTT.

J is TRBJ1-5 and V is TRBV5-6; D is unclear. This CDR3 is 15 amino acids long. The germline V and J ends were trimmed by 4 bases and 4 bases, with 15 bases remaining between them. In germline, CDR1 is SGHDT, CDR2 YYEEEE. CDR3 protein: CASSNGLIGNQPQHF. For the CDR3, the DNA is TGTGCCAGCAGCAACGGACTAATCGGGAATCAGCCCCAGCATTTT.

The V and J genes are TRBV5-4 and TRBJ2-7; 12 nucleotides line up with TRBD2. The CDR3 is 16 residues long. In germline, CDR1 is SGHNT, CDR2 YYREEE (reference sequence). V lost 4 bases to trimming and J lost 3 bases; unmatched junction nucleotides: 8. This chain's CDR3 is CASSRGLAGGIYEQYF. CDR3 coding DNA: TGTGCCAGCAGCCGGGGGCTAGCGGGAGGGATCTACGAGCAGTACTTC. The whole variable domain, filled in from reference TRBV5-4 and TRBJ2-7, reads ETGVTQSPTHLIKTRGQQVTLRCSSQSGHNTVSWYQQALGQGPQFIFQYYREEENGRGNFPPRFSGLQFPNYSSELNVNALELDDSALYLCASSRGLAGGIYEQYFGPGTRLTVT.

V and J are TRBV2 and TRBJ1-2; D might be TRBD1 (6 bases). CDR1 and CDR2 (germline): SNHLY, FYNNEI. V lost 8 bases and J lost 6, with 13 bases in between. The CDR3 has 12 residues. For the CDR3, the DNA is TGTGCCAGCGGAGGGGGGGGACATGGCTACACCTTC. Residues: CASGGGGHGYTF.

J is TRBJ1-2 and V is TRBV24-1, with 8 bases that match TRBD1. J lost 6 bases, V lost 4 bases, and 6 bases had no gene match. The CDR3 consists of 14 residues. The germline gives CDR1 KGHDR, CDR2 SFDVKD. The chain's CDR3 is CATSEGRGPDGYTF. CDR3 coding DNA: TGTGCCACCAGTGAGGGCAGGGGGCCGGATGGCTACACCTTC.

This chain joins TRBV7-9 and TRBJ2-1; 11 bases map to TRBD2. The CDR3 length is 14 residues. V trimming: 2 bases; J trimming: 9 bases; junction bases outside the gene matches: 3. Per germline, CDR1 SEHNR and CDR2 FQNEAQ (reference sequence). The DNA for the CDR3 is TGTGCCAGCAGCTTAACTAGCGGGAGAGGTGAGCAGTTCTTC. Protein product: CASSLTSGRGEQFF. Looking up the rest from reference TRBV7-9 and TRBJ2-1 gives the full variable domain: DTGVSQNPRHKITKRGQNVTFRCDPISEHNRLYWYRQTLGQGPEFLTYFQNEAQLEKSRLLSDRFSAERPKGSFSTLEIQRTEQGDSAMYLCASSLTSGRGEQFFGPGTRLTVL.

V and J are TRBV11-3 and TRBJ2-5; 11 nucleotides align to TRBD2. Trimming cost V 5 bases and J 5 bases; bases outside gene matches: 1. The length of the CDR3 is 13 residues. Germline lookup yields CDR1 SGHNT and CDR2 YENEEA. Here the CDR3 DNA reads TGTGCCAGCAGCCCTAGCGGGAGGGAGACCCAGTACTTC. This codes for CASSPSGRETQYF.

V and J are TRBV2 and TRBJ2-7; TRBD1 is a possible D gene (6 bases). Trimming took off 7 bases at V and 4 bases at J, with 14 bases between the two ends. The CDR3 runs to 13 residues. Germline CDR1 and CDR2: SNHLY and FYNNEI. CDR3 in amino acids: CASNPERGYEQYF. The CDR3 region has the DNA TGTGCCAGCAACCCGGAAAGGGGGTACGAGCAGTACTTC.